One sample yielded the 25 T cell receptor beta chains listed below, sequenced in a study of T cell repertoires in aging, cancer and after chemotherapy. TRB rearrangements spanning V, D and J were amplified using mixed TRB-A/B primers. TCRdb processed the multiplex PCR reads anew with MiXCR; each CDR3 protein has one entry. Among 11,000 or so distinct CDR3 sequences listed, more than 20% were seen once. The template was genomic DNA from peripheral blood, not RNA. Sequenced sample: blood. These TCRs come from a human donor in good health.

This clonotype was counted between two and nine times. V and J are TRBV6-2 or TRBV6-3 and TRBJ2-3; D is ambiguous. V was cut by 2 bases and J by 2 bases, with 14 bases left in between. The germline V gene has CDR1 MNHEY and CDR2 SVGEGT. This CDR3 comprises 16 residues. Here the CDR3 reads CASSYRQRPPTDTQYF. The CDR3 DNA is TGTGCCAGCAGTTACCGCCAAAGACCCCCCACAGATACGCAGTATTTT.

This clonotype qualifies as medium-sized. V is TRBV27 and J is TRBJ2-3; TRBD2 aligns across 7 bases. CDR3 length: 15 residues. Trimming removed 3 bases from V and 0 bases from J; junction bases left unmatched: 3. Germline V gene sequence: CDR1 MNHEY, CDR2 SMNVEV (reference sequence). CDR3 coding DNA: TGTGCCAGCAGTTTCGCGGGGGTAAGCACAGATACGCAGTATTTT. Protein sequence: CASSFAGVSTDTQYF.

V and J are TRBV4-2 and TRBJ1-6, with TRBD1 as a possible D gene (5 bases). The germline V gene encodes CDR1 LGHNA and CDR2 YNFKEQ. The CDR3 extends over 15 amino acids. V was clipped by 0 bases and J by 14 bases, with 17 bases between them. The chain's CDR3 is CASSQDQRGRVALHF. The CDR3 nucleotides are TGTGCCAGCAGCCAAGATCAACGGGGCCGGGTAGCCCTCCACTTT.

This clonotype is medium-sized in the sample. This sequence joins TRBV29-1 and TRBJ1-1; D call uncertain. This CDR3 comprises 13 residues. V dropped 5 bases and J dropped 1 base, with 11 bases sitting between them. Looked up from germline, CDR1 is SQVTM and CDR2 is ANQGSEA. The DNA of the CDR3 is TGCAGCGTTCTGTGGGCGGCGAACACTGAAGCTTTCTTT. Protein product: CSVLWAANTEAFF.

Here the CDR3 reads CASSSDRGTEAFF. For the CDR3, the DNA is TGTGCCAGCAGCTCAGATCGGGGCACTGAAGCTTTCTTT. This chain connects TRBV11-2 to TRBJ1-1; D is unclear. Germline lookup yields CDR1 SGHAT and CDR2 FQNNGV. This CDR3 is built from 13 residues. Trimming cost V 4 bases and J 4 bases, with 10 bases left between them.

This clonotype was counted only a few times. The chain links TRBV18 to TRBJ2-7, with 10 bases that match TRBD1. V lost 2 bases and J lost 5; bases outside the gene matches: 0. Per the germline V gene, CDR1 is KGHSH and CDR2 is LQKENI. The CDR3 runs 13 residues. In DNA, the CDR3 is TGTGCCAGCTCACCAGGGACAGGGGACGAGCAGTACTTC. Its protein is CASSPGTGDEQYF. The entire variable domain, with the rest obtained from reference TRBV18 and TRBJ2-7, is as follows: NAGVMQNPRHLVRRRGQEARLRCSPMKGHSHVYWYRQLPEEGLKFMVYLQKENIIDESGMPKERFSAEFPKEGPSILRIQQVVRGDSAAYFCASSPGTGDEQYFGPGTRLTVT.

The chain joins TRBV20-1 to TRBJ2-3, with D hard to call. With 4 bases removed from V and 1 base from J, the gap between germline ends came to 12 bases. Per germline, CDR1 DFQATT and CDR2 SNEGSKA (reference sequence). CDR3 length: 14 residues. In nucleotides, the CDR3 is TGCAGTGCTACCCGAGCACAACGCACAGATACGCAGTATTTT. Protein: CSATRAQRTDTQYF.

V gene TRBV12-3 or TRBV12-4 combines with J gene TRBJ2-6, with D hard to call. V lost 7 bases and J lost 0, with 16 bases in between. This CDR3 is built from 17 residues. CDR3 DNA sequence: TGTGCCAGCACTAGAACACCTACTTACTCTGGGGCCAACGTCCTGACTTTC. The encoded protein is CASTRTPTYSGANVLTF.

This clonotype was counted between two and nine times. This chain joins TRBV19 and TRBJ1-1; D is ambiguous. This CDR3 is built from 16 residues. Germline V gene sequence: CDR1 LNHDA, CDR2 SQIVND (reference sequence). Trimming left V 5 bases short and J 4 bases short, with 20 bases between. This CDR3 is CASSPGPWDWSTEAFF. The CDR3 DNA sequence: TGTGCCAGTAGTCCGGGCCCCTGGGATTGGAGCACTGAAGCTTTCTTT.

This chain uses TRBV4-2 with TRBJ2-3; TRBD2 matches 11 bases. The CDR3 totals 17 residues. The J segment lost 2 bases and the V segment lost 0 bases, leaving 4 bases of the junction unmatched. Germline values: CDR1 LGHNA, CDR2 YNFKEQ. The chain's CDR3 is CASSQDTSGGFTDTQYF. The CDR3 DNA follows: TGTGCCAGCAGCCAAGATACTAGCGGGGGTTTCACAGATACGCAGTATTTT.

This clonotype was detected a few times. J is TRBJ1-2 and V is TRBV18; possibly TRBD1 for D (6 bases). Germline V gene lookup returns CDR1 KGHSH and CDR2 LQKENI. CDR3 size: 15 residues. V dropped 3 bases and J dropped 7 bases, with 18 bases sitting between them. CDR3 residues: CASSPPGQLASGYTF. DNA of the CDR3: TGTGCCAGCTCACCGCCGGGACAACTTGCTTCTGGCTACACCTTC.

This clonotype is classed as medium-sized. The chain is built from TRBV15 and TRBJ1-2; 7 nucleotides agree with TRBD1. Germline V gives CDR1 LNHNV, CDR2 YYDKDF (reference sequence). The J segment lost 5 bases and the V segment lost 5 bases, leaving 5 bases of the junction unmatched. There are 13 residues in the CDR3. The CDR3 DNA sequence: TGTGCCACCAGCCGGGGGACAGAATATGGCTACACCTTC. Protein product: CATSRGTEYGYTF.

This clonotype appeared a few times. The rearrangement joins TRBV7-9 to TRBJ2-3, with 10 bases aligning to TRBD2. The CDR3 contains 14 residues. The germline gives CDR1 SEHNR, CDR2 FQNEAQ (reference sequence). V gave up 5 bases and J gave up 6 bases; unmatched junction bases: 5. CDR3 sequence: CASSPSGGADTQYF. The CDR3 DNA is TGTGCCAGCAGCCCGAGCGGGGGGGCGGATACGCAGTATTTT. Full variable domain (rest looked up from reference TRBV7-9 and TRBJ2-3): DTGVSQNPRHKITKRGQNVTFRCDPISEHNRLYWYRQTLGQGPEFLTYFQNEAQLEKSRLLSDRFSAERPKGSFSTLEIQRTEQGDSAMYLCASSPSGGADTQYFGPGTRLTVL.

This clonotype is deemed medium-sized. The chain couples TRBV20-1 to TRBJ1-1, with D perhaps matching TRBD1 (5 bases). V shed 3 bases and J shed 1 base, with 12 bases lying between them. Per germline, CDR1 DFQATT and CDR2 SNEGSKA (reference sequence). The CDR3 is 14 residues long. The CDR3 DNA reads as TGCAGTGCTAGCAGGGACGCAGGGAACACTGAAGCTTTCTTT. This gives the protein CSASRDAGNTEAFF.

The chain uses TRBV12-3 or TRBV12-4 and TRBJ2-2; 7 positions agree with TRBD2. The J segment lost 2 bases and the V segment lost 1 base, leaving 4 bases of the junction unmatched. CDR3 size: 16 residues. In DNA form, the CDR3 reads TGTGCCAGCAGTTTAGGAGCGGGGATAAACACCGGGGAGCTGTTTTTT. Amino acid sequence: CASSLGAGINTGELFF.

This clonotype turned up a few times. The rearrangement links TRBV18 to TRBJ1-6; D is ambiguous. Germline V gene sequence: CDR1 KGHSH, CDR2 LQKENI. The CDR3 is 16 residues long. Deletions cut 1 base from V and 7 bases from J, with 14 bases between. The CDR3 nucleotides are TGTGCCAGCTCACCACTGACTCCAAAAGGCAATTCACCCCTCCACTTT. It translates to CASSPLTPKGNSPLHF.

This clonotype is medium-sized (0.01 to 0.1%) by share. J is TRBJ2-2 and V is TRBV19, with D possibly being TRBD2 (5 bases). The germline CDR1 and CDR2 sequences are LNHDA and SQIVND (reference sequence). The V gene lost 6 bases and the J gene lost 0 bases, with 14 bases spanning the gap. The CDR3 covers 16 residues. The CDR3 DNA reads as TGTGCCAGTAGCCCGGGATGGACGGCGAACACCGGGGAGCTGTTTTTT. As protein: CASSPGWTANTGELFF.

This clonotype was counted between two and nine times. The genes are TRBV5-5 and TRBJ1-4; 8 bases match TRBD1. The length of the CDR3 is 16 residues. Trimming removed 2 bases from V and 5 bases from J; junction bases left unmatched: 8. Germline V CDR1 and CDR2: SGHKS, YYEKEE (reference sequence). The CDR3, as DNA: TGTGCCAGCAGCTTTCCCGGGACAGGTTCAAATGAAAAACTGTTTTTT. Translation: CASSFPGTGSNEKLFF.

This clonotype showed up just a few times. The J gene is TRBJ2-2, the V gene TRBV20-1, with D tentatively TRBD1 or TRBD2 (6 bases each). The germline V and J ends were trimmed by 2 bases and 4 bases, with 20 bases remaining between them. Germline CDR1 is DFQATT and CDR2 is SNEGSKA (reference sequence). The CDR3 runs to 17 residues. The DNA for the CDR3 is TGCAGTGCTAGATCGGGGGCTTGGGGCCGAAGCACCGGGGAGCTGTTTTTT. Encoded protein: CSARSGAWGRSTGELFF.

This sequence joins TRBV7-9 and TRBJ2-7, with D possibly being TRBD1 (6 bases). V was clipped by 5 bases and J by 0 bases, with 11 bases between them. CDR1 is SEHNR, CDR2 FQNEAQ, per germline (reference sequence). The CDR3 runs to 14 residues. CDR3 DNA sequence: TGTGCCAGCAGCCAGGACAGATCCTCCTACGAGCAGTACTTC. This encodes CASSQDRSSYEQYF.

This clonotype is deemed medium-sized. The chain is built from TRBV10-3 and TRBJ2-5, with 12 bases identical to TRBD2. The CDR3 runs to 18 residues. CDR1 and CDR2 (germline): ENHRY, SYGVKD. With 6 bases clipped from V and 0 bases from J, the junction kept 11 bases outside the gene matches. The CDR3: CAISSRLAGETYQETQYF. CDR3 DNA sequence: TGTGCCATCAGCTCCCGACTAGCGGGGGAGACGTACCAAGAGACCCAGTACTTC.

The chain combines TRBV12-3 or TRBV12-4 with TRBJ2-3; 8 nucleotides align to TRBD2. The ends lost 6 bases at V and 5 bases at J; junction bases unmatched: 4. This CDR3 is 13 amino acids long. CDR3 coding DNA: TGTGCCAGCAGGGTAGCGGGGAGAGATACGCAGTATTTT. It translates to CASRVAGRDTQYF.

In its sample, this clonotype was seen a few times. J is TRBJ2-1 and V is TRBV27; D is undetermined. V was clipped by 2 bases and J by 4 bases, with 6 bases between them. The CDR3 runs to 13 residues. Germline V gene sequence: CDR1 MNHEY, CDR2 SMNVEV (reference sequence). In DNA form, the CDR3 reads TGTGCCAGCAGTTTAAGAGATTACAATGAGCAGTTCTTC. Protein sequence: CASSLRDYNEQFF.

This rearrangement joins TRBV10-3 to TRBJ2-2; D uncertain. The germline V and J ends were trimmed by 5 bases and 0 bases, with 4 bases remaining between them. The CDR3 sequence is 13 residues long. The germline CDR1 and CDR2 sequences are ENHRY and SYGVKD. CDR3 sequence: CAISSPNTGELFF. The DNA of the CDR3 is TGTGCCATCAGTAGCCCGAACACCGGGGAGCTGTTTTTT.

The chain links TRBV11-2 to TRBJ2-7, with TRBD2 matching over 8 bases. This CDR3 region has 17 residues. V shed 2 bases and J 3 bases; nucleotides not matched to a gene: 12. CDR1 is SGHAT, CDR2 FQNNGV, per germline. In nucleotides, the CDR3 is TGTGCCAGCAGCTTAATTCATCCGGGACTAGAAAGCTACGAGCAGTACTTC. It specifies CASSLIHPGLESYEQYF.